This T cell receptor (beta chain) was observed in a study of identical twins (dated by TCRdb to 2016 to 2017). Regarding the study in general: To test whether fetal clonotypes persist, this study deep-sequenced TCR alpha and beta repertoires from monozygotic twins, from unrelated adults of various ages, and from cord blood. To rule out contamination, the twin experiments were replicated at different times with different library preparation protocols.

The CDR3, from cysteine to phenylalanine, totals 15 residues. The CDR3 DNA has 45 bases and is translated from base 1. CDR1 and CDR2, looked up from the germline V gene (reference sequence), are MNHEY and SMNVEV. Trimming takes 8 bases from V and 5 bases from J, and the germline ends sit 16 bases apart. Every donor was a healthy Caucasian. Libraries were built with 5' RACE. The instrument was an Illumina HiSeq 2000. A universal primer binding site was added through template switching, and the final cDNA carried a unique molecular identifier so that TCR cDNA molecules could be counted accurately. First-strand cDNA for TCR alpha and beta chains was synthesized from specific primers in the conserved constant-segment region. To control for contamination, every cDNA library carried two barcodes: a SMART-Mk sample barcode plus Illumina barcodes. TruSeq adapter sequences, together with Illumina sample barcodes, were added in two successive PCR steps. The TCR alpha and beta cDNA libraries were sequenced on the Illumina HiSeq platform using custom primers. The study's processing was this. MiGEC processed the raw reads to extract unique molecular identifiers, while MiXCR was used to determine the CDR3 positions. For each individual, recombination models were inferred using an EM algorithm with the repgenHMM and IGoR tools. Shared clonotypes were analyzed with the tcR package in R, and sharing was normalized by the product of cloneset sizes. To study raw recombination without the effects of thymic and clonal selection, out-of-frame nonproductive sequences were analyzed. The public reads were run again by TCRdb, first through fastp at Q25 and then through MiXCR, and only productive beta chains were kept. Each record represents a unique CDR3 protein, reported with the most common genes and DNA among its rows. The V and J calls and clone size are TCRdb's, not the authors'. The sample table holds 1.5 million to 2 million distinct CDR3 sequences, of which 25% to 35% were seen once. The biggest ten clones account for 0.27% of the sample.

General study outcomes and caveats: In monozygotic twins, out-of-frame TCR alpha sharing was systematically underestimated by recombination models, although the models agreed with sharing between unrelated individuals. Abundant cord blood beta clonotypes carried fewer insertions; young adult naive repertoires showed a weaker similar trend, while memory repertoires showed none. Because the same donors could not be followed over many years, conclusions were based on cross-sectional statistical analysis. Out-of-frame TCR alpha sequences shared between twins showed an excess of low generation-probability sequences compared with coincidental sharing between unrelated individuals. A weaker excess of twin sharing was found in beta out-of-frame sequences because the signal-to-noise ratio was lowered by fewer shared sequences. Invariant T cells such as MAIT and iNKT could partly confound zero-insertion analyses, though diverse VJ usage argued against this for most clonotypes.

Turning to this clonotype: Its cognate antigen has yet to be identified. No per-base quality is available; no much larger clone lies one base away.

The sequence came from a newborn girl in good health. Sample: cord blood. In this chain, TRBV27 is recombined with TRBJ1-6; D gene: possibly TRBD1, on 6 matching bases. CDR3 sequence: CASFTGKGNNSPLHF. The sequenced DNA: TGTGCCAGCTTCACAGGGAAGGGAAATAATTCACCCCTCCACTTT.